This TCR beta chain originates from a study of T cell repertoires in cytomegalovirus infection. Study overall: The authors used CMV epitopes that were HLA-C-restricted (recently identified) and HLA-B-restricted (well studied). An indication of both CMV infection and matching HLA type came from public TCR beta signatures.

As concerns this clonotype: Antigen: not known.

Study-level findings and limits: Ex vivo responses were dominated by HLA-C-restricted CMV-specific TCR beta clonotypes.

The ends were cut back, 2 bases at V and 6 bases at J, with 5 bases in the middle. Germline V CDR1 and CDR2: MNHEY, SVGEGT. The CDR3 has 11 amino acids. Via MiXCR, TCRdb re-called the reads, giving one row per CDR3 protein. Of 700,000 to 900,000 distinct CDR3 sequences listed, approximately 32% are singletons. Material: cultured CD8+ T cells from PBMCs, obtained from culture after CMV antigen stimulation. V gene TRBV6-2 or TRBV6-3 combines with J gene TRBJ2-7; D remains ambiguous. The sequence came from a human donor in good health (CMV status not recorded). Some clones in this sample may be carry-over from other donors' samples. The chain's CDR3 is CASSYAGEQYV. CDR3 sequence (DNA): TGTGCCAGCAGTTACGCCGGCGAGCAGTACGTC.